Following are 18 T cell receptor beta chains from one sample sequenced in a study of T cell repertoires in cytomegalovirus infection (dated by TCRdb to the late 2010s). Sequencing instrument: Illumina HiSeq 1500. The public reads were run again by TCRdb, first through fastp at Q25 and then through MiXCR, and only productive beta chains were kept. Identical CDR3 protein sequences are pooled into one entry, listed with their most common genes and DNA. Across this sample there are hundreds of thousands of distinct CDR3 sequences, with roughly 33% seen only once. The ten largest clones represent 18% of the sample. The treatment or condition label on this specimen signifies: in vitro stimulation with specific CMV peptide epitopes to enrich CMV-specific T cells. No antigen is known for these receptors. The sequencing used cultured PBMCs, collected from culture after CMV antigen stimulation. Every receptor here comes from a human donor in good health (CMV status not recorded). Some clones in this sample may be carry-over from other donors' samples.

The chain joins TRBV7-2 to TRBJ2-1, with 10 bases identical to TRBD2. CDR3 size: 15 residues. The germline CDR1 and CDR2 sequences are SGHTA and FQGNSA. The V gene end was trimmed by 5 bases and the J gene end by 8 bases; junction bases not matched to a gene: 9. This chain's CDR3 is CASSPRSGRAYEQFF. CDR3 nucleotide sequence: TGTGCCAGCAGCCCCCGAAGCGGGAGGGCCTATGAGCAGTTCTTC.

The DNA of the CDR3 is TGTGCCAGCAGCCGCTCCGGGACAGGGGGCGACGAGCAGTACTTC. This codes for CASSRSGTGGDEQYF. This sequence joins TRBV7-2 and TRBJ2-7; 12 bases fit TRBD1. The CDR3 has 15 residues. With 5 bases clipped from V and 5 bases from J, the junction kept 7 bases outside the gene matches. Germline assignment: CDR1 SGHTA and CDR2 FQGNSA.

The CDR3 loop is CASSSLAGNTIYF. The CDR3 DNA sequence: TGTGCCAGCAGCTCCCTTGCCGGAAACACCATATATTTT. The chain links TRBV11-2 to TRBJ1-3; D gene uncertain. The CDR3 runs 13 residues. Deletions cut 4 bases from V and 4 bases from J, with 8 bases between. Germline V lookup: CDR1 SGHAT, CDR2 FQNNGV.

The rearrangement links TRBV12-3 or TRBV12-4 to TRBJ2-7, with unresolved D. This CDR3 contains 15 residues. The V gene lost 2 bases and the J gene lost 7 bases, with 18 bases spanning the gap. CDR3: CASSLNSGPTAEQYF. In nucleotides, the CDR3 is TGTGCCAGCAGTTTAAATTCAGGACCTACCGCAGAGCAGTACTTC.

The chain joins TRBV12-3 or TRBV12-4 to TRBJ2-1; D gene ambiguous. The CDR3 is made up of 15 amino acids. Trimming left V 0 bases short and J 12 bases short, with 18 bases between. DNA of the CDR3: TGTGCCAGCAGTTTAGCGTGGAGCTACGCCCGAGGGCAGTTCTTC. As protein: CASSLAWSYARGQFF.

This rearrangement joins TRBV7-9 to TRBJ2-7; D may correspond to TRBD1 or TRBD2 (5 bases each). Trimming left V 4 bases short and J 1 base short, with 11 bases between. CDR3 length: 14 residues. Per germline, CDR1 SEHNR and CDR2 FQNEAQ (reference sequence). The CDR3 is CASSSVRESYEQYF. The CDR3 region has the DNA TGTGCCAGCAGCTCTGTCAGGGAGTCCTACGAGCAGTACTTC.

This clonotype was seen more than once but under ten times. The chain uses TRBV6-2 or TRBV6-3 and TRBJ1-1; no definite D call. Looked up from germline, CDR1 is MNHEY and CDR2 is SVGEGT. V shed 1 base and J shed 9 bases, with 9 bases lying between them. This CDR3 has 12 residues. CDR3 nucleotide sequence: TGTGCCAGCAGTTACTGGGGTAAGCAAGCTTTCTTT. It translates to CASSYWGKQAFF.

This clonotype was observed a few times. V is TRBV6-6 and J is TRBJ2-3; 11 bases line up with TRBD2. Losses at the gene ends were 1 base for V and 3 bases for J; bases not matched to a gene: 9. The germline V gene encodes CDR1 MNHNY and CDR2 SVGAGI (reference sequence). The CDR3 contains 18 residues. CDR3 DNA sequence: TGTGCCAGCAGTTACTGGGGACTAGCGGAACCCCTGACAGATACGCAGTATTTT. Translated: CASSYWGLAEPLTDTQYF.

J is TRBJ2-6 and V is TRBV12-3 or TRBV12-4, with TRBD2 identical over 8 bases. The CDR3 runs 14 residues. Trimming took 10 bases from V and 4 from J; bases not matched to a gene: 6. The CDR3 DNA reads TGTGCCACCCGCCGGGGGGGGGGGGCCAACGTCCTGACTTTC. The encoded protein is CATRRGGGANVLTF.

V is TRBV5-1 and J is TRBJ2-7; 9 nucleotides match TRBD1. The CDR3 is 15 amino acids. J gave up 0 bases and V 2 bases, and 3 bases lay outside the gene matches. In germline, CDR1 is SGHRS, CDR2 YFSETQ. The CDR3 DNA reads as TGCGCCAGCAGCTTCCGGGACAGGGACTCCTACGAGCAGTACTTC. This codes for CASSFRDRDSYEQYF.

The V gene is TRBV6-2 or TRBV6-3, the J gene TRBJ2-6, with no clear D. The CDR3 has 13 amino acids. Germline lookup yields CDR1 MNHEY and CDR2 SVGEGT. V lost 6 bases and J lost 4, with 7 bases in between. The CDR3: CASRAAGANVLTF. The CDR3, as DNA: TGTGCCAGCAGGGCGGCGGGGGCCAACGTCCTGACTTTC.

This clonotype was seen a few times. This sequence joins TRBV7-9 and TRBJ2-1; D not certain. CDR3 length equals 13 residues. Trimming shortened V by 5 bases and J by 9 bases, and 14 bases separated the two germline ends. Germline CDR1 is SEHNR and CDR2 is FQNEAQ (reference sequence). CDR3 residues: CASSPARSFEQFF. DNA for the CDR3: TGTGCCAGCAGCCCCGCCCGGAGCTTTGAGCAGTTCTTC.

This clonotype was seen a few times. The chain joins TRBV10-2 to TRBJ1-3; D remains ambiguous. The V gene's germline CDR1 is WSHSY and CDR2 SAAADI. Trimming took off 3 bases at V and 4 bases at J, with 16 bases between the two ends. The CDR3 length is 16 residues. CDR3 residues: CASSDLISAYGNTIYF. The CDR3 nucleotides read TGCGCCAGCAGTGACCTCATATCGGCCTACGGAAACACCATATATTTT.

The chain couples TRBV10-3 to TRBJ2-1; tentatively, D is TRBD2 (6 bases). The length of the CDR3 is 16 residues. Trimming took off 3 bases at V and 0 bases at J, with 12 bases between the two ends. Germline V gives CDR1 ENHRY, CDR2 SYGVKD. CDR3 in DNA: TGTGCCATCAGTGATTCAGGGAGGAACTCCTACAATGAGCAGTTCTTC. It is translated as CAISDSGRNSYNEQFF.

This clonotype was seen only a few times. The chain is built from TRBV7-8 and TRBJ2-3; weak D call: TRBD2 (5 bases). CDR1 and CDR2 from the germline V gene are SGHVS and FQNEAQ. Trimming stripped 3 bases from V and 4 bases from J, with 11 bases between. This CDR3 region has 14 residues. The CDR3 spells CASSFRGYADTQYF. The CDR3 coding sequence is TGTGCCAGCAGCTTTCGAGGGTACGCAGATACGCAGTATTTT.

This clonotype was counted a few times. The rearrangement uses TRBV7-2 and TRBJ2-7; weak D call: TRBD2 (7 bases). Germline V gene sequence: CDR1 SGHTA, CDR2 FQGNSA. The CDR3 has 14 residues. V lost 5 bases and J lost 4, with 15 bases in between. The CDR3 DNA follows: TGTGCCAGCAGCCAGGAGGGGGGGCCTTACGAGCAGTACTTC. The encoded protein is CASSQEGGPYEQYF.

The CDR3: CAISELDQYF. As DNA, the CDR3 is TGTGCCATCAGTGAACTGGACCAGTACTTC. V usage is TRBV10-3 and J usage is TRBJ2-5; D remains unclear. Per germline, CDR1 ENHRY and CDR2 SYGVKD. The CDR3 consists of 10 residues. With 3 bases removed from V and 10 bases from J, the gap between germline ends came to 6 bases.

This clonotype was counted ten times or more. The chain combines TRBV6-2 or TRBV6-3 with TRBJ2-1; 11 bases are shared with TRBD2. This CDR3 spans 18 amino acids. CDR1 and CDR2 (germline): MNHEY, SVGEGT. J was trimmed by 0 bases and V by 4 bases; bases with no gene match: 8. The DNA of the CDR3 is TGTGCCAGCAGTTCCCTAGCGGGGGGTCTAAGCTCCTACAATGAGCAGTTCTTC. Translation gives CASSSLAGGLSSYNEQFF.